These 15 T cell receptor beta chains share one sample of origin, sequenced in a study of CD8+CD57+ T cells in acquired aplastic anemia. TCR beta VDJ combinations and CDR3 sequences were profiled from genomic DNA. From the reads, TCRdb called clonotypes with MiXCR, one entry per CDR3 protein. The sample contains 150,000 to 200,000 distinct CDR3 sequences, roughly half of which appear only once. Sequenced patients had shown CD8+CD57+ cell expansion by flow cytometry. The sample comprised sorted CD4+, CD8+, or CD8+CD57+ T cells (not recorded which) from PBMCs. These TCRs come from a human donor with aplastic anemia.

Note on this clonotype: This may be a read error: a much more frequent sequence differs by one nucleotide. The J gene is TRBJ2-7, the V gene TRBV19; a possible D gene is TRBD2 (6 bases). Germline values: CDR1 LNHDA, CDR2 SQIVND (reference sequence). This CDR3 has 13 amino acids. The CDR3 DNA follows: TGTGCCAGTAGTGTAGAGGCGGGACGCGAGCAGTACTTC. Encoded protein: CASSVEAGREQYF.

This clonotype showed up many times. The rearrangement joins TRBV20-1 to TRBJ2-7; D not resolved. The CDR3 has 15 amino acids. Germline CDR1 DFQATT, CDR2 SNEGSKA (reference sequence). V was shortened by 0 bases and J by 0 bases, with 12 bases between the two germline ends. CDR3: CSARDPTRSSYEQYF. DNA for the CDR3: TGCAGTGCTAGAGATCCGACGCGGAGCTCCTACGAGCAGTACTTC.

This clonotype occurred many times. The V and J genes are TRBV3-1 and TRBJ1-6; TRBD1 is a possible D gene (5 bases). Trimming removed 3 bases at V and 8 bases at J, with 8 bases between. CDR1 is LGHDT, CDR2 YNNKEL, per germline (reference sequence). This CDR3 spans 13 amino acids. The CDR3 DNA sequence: TGTGCCAGCAGCCAGGGGGACTATTCACCCCTCCACTTT. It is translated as CASSQGDYSPLHF. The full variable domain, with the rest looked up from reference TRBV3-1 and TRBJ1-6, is DTAVSQTPKYLVTQMGNDKSIKCEQNLGHDTMYWYKQDSKKFLKIMFSYNNKELIINETVPNRFSPKSPDKAHLNLHINSLELGDSAVYFCASSQGDYSPLHFGNGTRLTVT.

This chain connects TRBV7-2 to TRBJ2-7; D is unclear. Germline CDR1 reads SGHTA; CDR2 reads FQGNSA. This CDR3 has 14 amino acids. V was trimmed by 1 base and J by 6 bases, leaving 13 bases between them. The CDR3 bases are TGTGCCAGCAGCTTAGGGTCAGGCCGCCGCGAGCAGTACTTC. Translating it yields CASSLGSGRREQYF.

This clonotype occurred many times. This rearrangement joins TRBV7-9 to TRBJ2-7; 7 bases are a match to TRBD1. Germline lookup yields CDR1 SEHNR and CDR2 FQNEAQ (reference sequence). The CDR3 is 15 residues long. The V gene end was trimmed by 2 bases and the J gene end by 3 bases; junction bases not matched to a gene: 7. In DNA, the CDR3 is TGTGCCAGCAGCTTACCGTTGACAGGGTTCTACGAGCAGTACTTC. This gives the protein CASSLPLTGFYEQYF.

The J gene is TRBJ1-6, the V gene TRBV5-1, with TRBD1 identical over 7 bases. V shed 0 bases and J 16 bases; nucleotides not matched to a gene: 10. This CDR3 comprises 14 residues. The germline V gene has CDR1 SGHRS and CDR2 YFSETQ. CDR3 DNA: TGCGCCAGCAGCTTGGGACAGGGATGGGAAATTCTCCACTTT. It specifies CASSLGQGWEILHF.

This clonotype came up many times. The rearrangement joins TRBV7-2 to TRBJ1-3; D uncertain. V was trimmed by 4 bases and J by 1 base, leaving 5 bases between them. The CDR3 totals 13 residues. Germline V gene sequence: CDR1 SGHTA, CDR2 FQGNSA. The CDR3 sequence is CASSYISGNTIYF. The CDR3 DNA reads TGTGCCAGCAGCTATATATCTGGAAACACCATATATTTT.

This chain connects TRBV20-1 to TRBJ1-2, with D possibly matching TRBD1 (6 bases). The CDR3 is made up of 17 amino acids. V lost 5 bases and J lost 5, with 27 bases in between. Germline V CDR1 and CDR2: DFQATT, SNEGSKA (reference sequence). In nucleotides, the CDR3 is TGCAGTGCTCTTACCCAGGGGCTACAGCGGACCCTATATGGCTACACCTTC. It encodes CSALTQGLQRTLYGYTF.

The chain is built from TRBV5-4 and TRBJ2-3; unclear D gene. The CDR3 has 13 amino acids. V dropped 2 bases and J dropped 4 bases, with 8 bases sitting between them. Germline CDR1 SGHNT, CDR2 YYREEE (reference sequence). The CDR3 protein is CASSFGGPDTQYF. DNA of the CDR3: TGTGCCAGCAGCTTTGGCGGACCAGATACGCAGTATTTT.

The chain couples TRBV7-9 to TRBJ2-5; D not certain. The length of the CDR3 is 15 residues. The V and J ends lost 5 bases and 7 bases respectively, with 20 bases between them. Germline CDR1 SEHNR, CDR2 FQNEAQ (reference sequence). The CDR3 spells CASSPTHRPHRTQYF. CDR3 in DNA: TGTGCCAGCAGCCCCACTCACCGGCCCCACCGGACCCAGTACTTC.

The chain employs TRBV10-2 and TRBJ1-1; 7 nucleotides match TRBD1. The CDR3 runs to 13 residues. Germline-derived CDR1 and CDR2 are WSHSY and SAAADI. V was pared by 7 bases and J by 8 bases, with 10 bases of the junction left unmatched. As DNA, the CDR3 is TGCGCCAGCAAGAATTCCCGGACAGGAGAAGCTTTCTTT. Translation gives CASKNSRTGEAFF.

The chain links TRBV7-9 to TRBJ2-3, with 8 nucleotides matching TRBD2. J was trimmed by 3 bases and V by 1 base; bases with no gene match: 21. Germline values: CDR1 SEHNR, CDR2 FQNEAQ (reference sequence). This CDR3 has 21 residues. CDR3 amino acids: CASSLGRVGLEAGGGTDTQYF. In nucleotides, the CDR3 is TGTGCCAGCAGCTTAGGCAGGGTGGGTCTCGAGGCGGGGGGAGGGACAGATACGCAGTATTTT.

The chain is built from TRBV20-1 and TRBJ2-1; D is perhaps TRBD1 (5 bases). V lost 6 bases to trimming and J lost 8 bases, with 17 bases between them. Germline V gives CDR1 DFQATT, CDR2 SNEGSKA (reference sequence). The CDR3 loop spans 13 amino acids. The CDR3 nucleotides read TGCAGTGCCCCCAGGCCAGGGTACGATGAGCAGTTCTTC. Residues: CSAPRPGYDEQFF.

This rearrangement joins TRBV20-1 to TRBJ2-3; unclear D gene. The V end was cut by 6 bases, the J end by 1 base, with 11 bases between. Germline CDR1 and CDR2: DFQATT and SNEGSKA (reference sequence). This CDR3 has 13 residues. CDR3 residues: CSALSTRTDTQYF. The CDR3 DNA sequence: TGCAGTGCCCTATCGACGCGCACAGATACGCAGTATTTT.

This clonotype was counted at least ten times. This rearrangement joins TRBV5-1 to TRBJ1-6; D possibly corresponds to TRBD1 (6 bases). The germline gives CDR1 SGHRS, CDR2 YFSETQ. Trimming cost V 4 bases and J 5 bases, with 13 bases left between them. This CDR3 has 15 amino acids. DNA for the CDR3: TGCGCCAGCAGCCCACAGGGAGGGGATAATTCACCCCTCCACTTT. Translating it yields CASSPQGGDNSPLHF.